This TCR beta chain appears in the sequencing data of a study of PD-L1 blockade in urothelial cancer. A total of 1 to 8 samples per patient were collected pretreatment and on-treatment. The table lists this clone with a few counts. The V gene end was trimmed by 5 bases and the J gene end by 1 base; junction bases not matched to a gene: 8. CDR1 MGHRA and CDR2 YSYEKL come from the germline V gene. The CDR3 is made up of 17 amino acids. Measured with immunoSEQ multiplex PCR; TCRdb has only the in-frame clones, and not every one. The sample holds 35,000 to 45,000 clones, over 70% seen once. The receptor was isolated from a man aged 65-85 years with urothelial cancer. The rearrangement uses TRBV4-1 and TRBJ2-1; TRBD2 matches 10 bases. The sequences come from PBMCs, collected around atezolizumab (anti-PD-L1) treatment. CDR3 region: CASSGPLAGGSYNEQFF. The CDR3 DNA sequence: TGCGCCAGCAGCGGACCTTTAGCGGGAGGATCCTACAATGAGCAGTTCTTC.